The rows below give T cell receptor beta chains drawn from one sample of a study of T cell responses to AZD1222 COVID-19 vaccine. Method: immunoSEQ multiplex PCR; TCRdb's copy keeps in-frame clones and lacks some. The sample has 100,000 to 150,000 clones, roughly 87% seen once; the top ten hold roughly 1.5%. The sample here was peripheral blood, taken on day 0 of AZD1222 vaccination. The receptor set was obtained from an adult in good health. Both conserved end residues are part of each CDR3. The D gene is left open where the match is weak.

v_gene,j_gene,d_gene,CDR3nt,CDR3aa
TRBV25-1,TRBJ2-7,NA,TGTGCCAGCAGTGAAAACTCTATTTACGAGCAGTACTTC,CASSENSIYEQYF
TRBV6-5,TRBJ2-3,TRBD2,TGTGCCAGCAGTTCCCGAGCGGGGGGGCAAACAGATACGCAGTATTTT,CASSSRAGGQTDTQYF
TRBV28,TRBJ1-1,NA,TGTGCCAGTCGGGAGATGAACACTGAAGCTTTCTTT,CASREMNTEAFF
TRBV19,TRBJ1-5,NA,TGTGCCAGTAGTTACATCAGAGATAGCAATCAGCCCCAGCATTTT,CASSYIRDSNQPQHF
TRBV5-1,TRBJ2-7,NA,TGCGCCAGCAGCTCCCCGGGACGGCCCTACGAGCAGTACTTC,CASSSPGRPYEQYF
TRBV5-1,TRBJ2-7,NA,TGCGCCAGCAGCTCAGACAGGTTCCTGGAGCAGTACTTC,CASSSDRFLEQYF
TRBV9,TRBJ1-2,TRBD1,TGTGCCAGCAGACACGACAGGGACGGCTACACCTTC,CASRHDRDGYTF
TRBV5-1,TRBJ1-1,NA,TGCGCCAGCAGCTTAGGACAAAGGGGCACTGAAGCTTTCTTT,CASSLGQRGTEAFF
TRBV28,TRBJ1-5,NA,TGTGCTTACTCTTATAGCAATCAGCCCCAGCATTTT,CAYSYSNQPQHF
TRBV4-2,TRBJ2-5,TRBD2,TGTGCCAGCAGCCAGCCCGGGACTAGTCTACAAGAGACCCAGTACTTC,CASSQPGTSLQETQYF
TRBV10-3,TRBJ2-7,NA,TGTGCCCTCCAAAAGGGGCCGTCACCCTCCGAGCAGTACTTC,CALQKGPSPSEQYF
TRBV30,TRBJ2-3,TRBD1,TGTGCCTGGAGTGTACGACGGCAGGGGGCTAGCACAGATACGCAGTATTTT,CAWSVRRQGASTDTQYF
TRBV6-5,TRBJ1-4,NA,TGTGCCAGCAGACAACCAGGGGCTAAAGGCGGTCTGTTTTTT,CASRQPGAKGGLFF
TRBV3-1/TRBV3-2,TRBJ2-7,NA,TGTGCCAGCAGCCAAGATGTAGGGTATGGGGGATCTACCTACGAGCAGTACTTC,CASSQDVGYGGSTYEQYF
TRBV29-1,TRBJ1-2,NA,TGCAGCGTTTTCGGGGATGGCTACACCTTC,CSVFGDGYTF
TRBV20-1,TRBJ1-2,NA,TGCAGACCCCCCGGGACTAGGAGCTACACCTTC,CRPPGTRSYTF
TRBV3-1/TRBV3-2,TRBJ1-2,NA,TGTGCCAGCAGCCAAGATTGGGGGGCCGGCTATGGCTACACCTTC,CASSQDWGAGYGYTF
TRBV18,TRBJ1-2,NA,TGTGCCAGCTCACCAATGGTTTATGGCTACACCTTC,CASSPMVYGYTF
TRBV27,TRBJ1-2,NA,TGTGCCAGCAGTTTAGCTGGGAACAGGTACTATGGCTACACCTTC,CASSLAGNRYYGYTF
TRBV7-2,TRBJ1-2,NA,TGTGCCAGCAGCTTAGTACAGAACTATGGCTACACCTTC,CASSLVQNYGYTF
TRBV4-1,TRBJ1-1,NA,TGCGCCAGCAGCCAAGAGAAGGGGATTGACACTGAAGCTTTCTTT,CASSQEKGIDTEAFF
TRBV28,TRBJ1-5,NA,TGTGCCAGCAGTTTCTGGGGGATTAGCAATCAGCCCCAGCATTTT,CASSFWGISNQPQHF
TRBV6-5,TRBJ2-3,NA,TGTGCCAGTGGCCTCAACGATGGCACAGATACGCAGTATTTT,CASGLNDGTDTQYF
TRBV12-3/TRBV12-4,TRBJ1-3,NA,TGTGCCAGCAGCCTAGGGGTAGCCATATATTTT,CASSLGVAIYF
TRBV7-3,TRBJ2-2,NA,TGTGCCAGCAGCTTAACATCGGGATTGAGCACCGGGGAGCTGTTTTTT,CASSLTSGLSTGELFF
TRBV27,TRBJ1-3,TRBD1,TGTGCCAGCAGGCATCAGGGGGGCTCTGGAAACACCATATATTTT,CASRHQGGSGNTIYF
TRBV6-5,TRBJ1-3,TRBD1,TGTGCCAGCGGGGACAGGGGGCGCAGAGGAAACACCATATATTTT,CASGDRGRRGNTIYF
TRBV19,TRBJ1-3,NA,TGTGCCAGTAGAAGTCCAGGTGACACCATATATTTT,CASRSPGDTIYF
TRBV7-2,TRBJ2-7,NA,TGTGCCAGCAGCTTACTGCCAGGGCCCTACGAGCAGTACTTC,CASSLLPGPYEQYF
TRBV6-2/TRBV6-3,TRBJ1-1,TRBD1,TGTGCCAGCAGTTCCGGGACAGGCAACGGCCGGGCTTTCTTT,CASSSGTGNGRAFF
TRBV9,TRBJ2-7,NA,TGTGCCAGCAGCGTAGTGGCAGGAAGCTACGAGCAGTACTTC,CASSVVAGSYEQYF
TRBV2,TRBJ2-2,NA,TGTGCCAGCAGACAGAACACCGGGGAGCTGTTTTTT,CASRQNTGELFF